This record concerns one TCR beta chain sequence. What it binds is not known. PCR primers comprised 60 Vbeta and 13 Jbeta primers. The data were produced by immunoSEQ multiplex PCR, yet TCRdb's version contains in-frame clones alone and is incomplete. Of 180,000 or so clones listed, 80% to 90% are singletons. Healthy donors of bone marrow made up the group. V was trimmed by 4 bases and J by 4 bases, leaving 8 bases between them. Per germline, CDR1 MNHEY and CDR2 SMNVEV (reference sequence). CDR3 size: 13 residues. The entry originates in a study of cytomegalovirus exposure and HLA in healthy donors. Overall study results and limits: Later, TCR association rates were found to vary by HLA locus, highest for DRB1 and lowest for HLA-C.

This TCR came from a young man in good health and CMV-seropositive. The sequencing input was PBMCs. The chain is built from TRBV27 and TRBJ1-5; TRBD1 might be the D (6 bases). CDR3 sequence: CASSWTANQPQHF. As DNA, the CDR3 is TGTGCCAGCAGTTGGACAGCTAATCAGCCCCAGCATTTT.